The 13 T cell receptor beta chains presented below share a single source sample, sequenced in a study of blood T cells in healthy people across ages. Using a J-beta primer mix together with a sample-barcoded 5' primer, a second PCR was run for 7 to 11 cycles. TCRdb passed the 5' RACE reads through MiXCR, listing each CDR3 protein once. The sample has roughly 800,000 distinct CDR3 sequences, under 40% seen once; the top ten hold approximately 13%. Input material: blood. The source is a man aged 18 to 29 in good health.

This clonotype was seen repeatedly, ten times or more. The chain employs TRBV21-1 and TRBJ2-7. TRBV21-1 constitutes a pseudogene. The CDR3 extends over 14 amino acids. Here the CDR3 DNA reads TGTGCCAGCAGCAAAGTGAACCAGTCCTACGAGCAGTACTTC. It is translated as CASSKVNQSYEQYF.

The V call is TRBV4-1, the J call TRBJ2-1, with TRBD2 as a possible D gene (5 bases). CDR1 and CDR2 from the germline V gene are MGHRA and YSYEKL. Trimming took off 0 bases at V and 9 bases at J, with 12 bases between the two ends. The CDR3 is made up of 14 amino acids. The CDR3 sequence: CASSQEGRRGEQFF. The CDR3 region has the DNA TGCGCCAGCAGCCAAGAGGGCCGACGGGGTGAGCAGTTCTTC.

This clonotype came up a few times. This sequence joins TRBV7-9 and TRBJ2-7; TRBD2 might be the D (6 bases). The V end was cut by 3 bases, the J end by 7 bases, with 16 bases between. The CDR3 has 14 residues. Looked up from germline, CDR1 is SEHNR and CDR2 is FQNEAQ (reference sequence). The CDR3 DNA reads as TGTGCCAGCAGCTTGGCGAAGGGAGGCAATGAGCAGTACTTC. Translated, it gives CASSLAKGGNEQYF.

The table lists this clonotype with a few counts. CDR3 sequence: CASRGGGGSPLHF. CDR3 nucleotide sequence: TGTGCCAGCCGGGGTGGGGGGGGCTCACCCCTCCACTTT. This chain links TRBV12-3 or TRBV12-4 with TRBJ1-6; D may be TRBD1 (6 bases). V was trimmed by 8 bases and J by 10 bases, leaving 15 bases between them. The CDR3 is made up of 13 amino acids.

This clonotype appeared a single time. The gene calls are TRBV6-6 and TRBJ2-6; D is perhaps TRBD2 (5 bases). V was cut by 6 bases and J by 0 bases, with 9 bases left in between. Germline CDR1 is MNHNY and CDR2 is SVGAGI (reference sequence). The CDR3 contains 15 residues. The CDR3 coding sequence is TGTGCCAGCAGGGAGGAGAGCTCTGGGGCCAACGTCCTGACTTTC. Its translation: CASREESSGANVLTF.

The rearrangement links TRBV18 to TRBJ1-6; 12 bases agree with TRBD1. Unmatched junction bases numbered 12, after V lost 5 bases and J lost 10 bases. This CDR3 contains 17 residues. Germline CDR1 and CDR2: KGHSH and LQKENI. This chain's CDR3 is CASSTGTGGLSGSPLHF. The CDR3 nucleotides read TGTGCCAGCTCAACAGGGACAGGGGGCCTCTCAGGATCACCCCTCCACTTT.

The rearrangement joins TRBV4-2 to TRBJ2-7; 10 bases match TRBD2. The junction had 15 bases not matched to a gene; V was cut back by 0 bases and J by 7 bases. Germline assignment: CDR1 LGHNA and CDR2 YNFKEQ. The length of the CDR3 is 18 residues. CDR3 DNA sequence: TGTGCCAGCAGCCAAGAGAAAGGCCTAGCGGGGGCCGGGGATGAGCAGTACTTC. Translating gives CASSQEKGLAGAGDEQYF.

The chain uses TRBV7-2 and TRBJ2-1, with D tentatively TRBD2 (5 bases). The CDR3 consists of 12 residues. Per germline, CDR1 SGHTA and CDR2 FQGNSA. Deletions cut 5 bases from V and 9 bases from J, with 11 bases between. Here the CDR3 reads CASSPHRGEQFF. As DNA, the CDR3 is TGTGCCAGCAGCCCTCACCGGGGTGAGCAGTTCTTC.

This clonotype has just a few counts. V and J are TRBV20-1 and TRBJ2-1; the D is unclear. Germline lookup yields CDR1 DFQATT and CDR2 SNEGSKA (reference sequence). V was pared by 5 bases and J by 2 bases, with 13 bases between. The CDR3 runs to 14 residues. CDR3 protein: CSASPMGPYNEQFF. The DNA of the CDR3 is TGCAGTGCTTCCCCTATGGGTCCCTACAATGAGCAGTTCTTC.

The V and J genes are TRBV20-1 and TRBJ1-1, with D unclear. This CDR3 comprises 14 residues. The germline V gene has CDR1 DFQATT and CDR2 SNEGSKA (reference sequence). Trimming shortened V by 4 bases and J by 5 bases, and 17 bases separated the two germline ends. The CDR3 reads CSANQQAPKTEAFF. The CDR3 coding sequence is TGCAGTGCTAATCAGCAGGCTCCGAAGACTGAAGCTTTCTTT.

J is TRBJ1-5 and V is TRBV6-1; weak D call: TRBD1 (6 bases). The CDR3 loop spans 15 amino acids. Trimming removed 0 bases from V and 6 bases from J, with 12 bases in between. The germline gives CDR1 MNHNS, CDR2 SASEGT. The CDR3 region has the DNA TGTGCCAGCAGTGAAGCGGGGGGCCGGAGTCAGCCCCAGCATTTT. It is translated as CASSEAGGRSQPQHF.

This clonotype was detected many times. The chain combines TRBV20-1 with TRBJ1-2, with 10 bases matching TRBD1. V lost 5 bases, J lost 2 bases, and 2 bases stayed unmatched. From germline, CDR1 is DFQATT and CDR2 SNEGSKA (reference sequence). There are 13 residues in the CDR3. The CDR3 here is CSARTGGNYGYTF. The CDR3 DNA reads TGCAGTGCTCGGACAGGGGGAAACTATGGCTACACCTTC.

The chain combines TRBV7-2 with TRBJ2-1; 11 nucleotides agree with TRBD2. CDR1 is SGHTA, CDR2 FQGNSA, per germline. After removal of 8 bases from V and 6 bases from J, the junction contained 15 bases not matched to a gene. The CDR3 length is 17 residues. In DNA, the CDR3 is TGTGCCAGCGACCGTCCCATAGCGGGGGGGAGGGGCAATGAGCAGTTCTTC. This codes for CASDRPIAGGRGNEQFF.